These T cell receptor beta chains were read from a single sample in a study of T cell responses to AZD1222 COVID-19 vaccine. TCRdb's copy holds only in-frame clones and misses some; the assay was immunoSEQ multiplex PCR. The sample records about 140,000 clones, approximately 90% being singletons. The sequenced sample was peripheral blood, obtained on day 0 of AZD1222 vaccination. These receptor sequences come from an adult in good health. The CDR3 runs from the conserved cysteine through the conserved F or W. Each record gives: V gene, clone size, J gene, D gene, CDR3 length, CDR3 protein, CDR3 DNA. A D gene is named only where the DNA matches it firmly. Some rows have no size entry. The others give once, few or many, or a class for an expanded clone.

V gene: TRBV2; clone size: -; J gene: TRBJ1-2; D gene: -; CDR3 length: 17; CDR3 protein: CASSEALAGAGDYGYTF; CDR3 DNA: TGTGCCAGCAGTGAAGCGCTGGCGGGAGCGGGCGACTATGGCTACACCTTC
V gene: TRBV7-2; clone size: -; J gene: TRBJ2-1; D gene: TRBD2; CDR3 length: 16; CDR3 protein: CASSSTSGSPSNEQFF; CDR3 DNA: TGTGCCAGCAGCTCCACTAGCGGGAGTCCCTCCAATGAGCAGTTCTTC
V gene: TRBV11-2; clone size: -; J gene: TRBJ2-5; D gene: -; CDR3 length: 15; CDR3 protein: CASSTSLSAQETQYF; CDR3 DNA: TGTGCCAGCAGCACCTCACTAAGTGCCCAAGAGACCCAGTACTTC
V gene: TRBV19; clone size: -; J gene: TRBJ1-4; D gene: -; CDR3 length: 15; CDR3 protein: CASSDRGGVNEKLFF; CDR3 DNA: TGTGCCAGTAGCGACCGCGGGGGGGTTAATGAAAAACTGTTTTTT
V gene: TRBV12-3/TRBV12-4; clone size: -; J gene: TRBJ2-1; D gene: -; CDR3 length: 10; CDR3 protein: CASSLAAEFF; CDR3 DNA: TGTGCCAGCAGTTTAGCGGCCGAGTTCTTC
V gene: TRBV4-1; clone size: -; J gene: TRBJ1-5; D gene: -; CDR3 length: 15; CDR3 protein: CASSLMDSSNQPQHF; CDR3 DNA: TGCGCCAGCAGCCTCATGGACAGTAGCAATCAGCCCCAGCATTTT
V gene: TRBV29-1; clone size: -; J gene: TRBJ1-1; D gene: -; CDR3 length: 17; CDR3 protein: CSVVSGRDGGENTEAFF; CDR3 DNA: TGCAGCGTTGTGTCAGGCAGGGATGGGGGTGAGAACACTGAAGCTTTCTTT
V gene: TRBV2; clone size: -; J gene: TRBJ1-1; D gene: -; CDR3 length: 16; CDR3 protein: CASSEARSGVNTEAFF; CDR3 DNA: TGTGCCAGCAGTGAAGCGCGGTCGGGGGTGAACACTGAAGCTTTCTTT
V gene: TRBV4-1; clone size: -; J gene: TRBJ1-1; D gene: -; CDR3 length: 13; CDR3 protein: CASGAGYNTEAFF; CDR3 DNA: TGCGCCAGCGGGGCAGGGTATAACACTGAAGCTTTCTTT
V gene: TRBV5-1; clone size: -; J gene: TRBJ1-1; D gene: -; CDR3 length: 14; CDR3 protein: CASSLVGVGTEAFF; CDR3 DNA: TGCGCCAGCAGCTTGGTGGGGGTGGGCACTGAAGCTTTCTTT
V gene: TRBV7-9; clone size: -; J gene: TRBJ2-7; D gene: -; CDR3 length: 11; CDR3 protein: CASREGGEQYF; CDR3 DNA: TGTGCCAGTAGAGAAGGAGGGGAGCAGTACTTC
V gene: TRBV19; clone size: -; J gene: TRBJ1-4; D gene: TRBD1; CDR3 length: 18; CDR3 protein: CATSDKDSGGSTNEKLFF; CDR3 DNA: TGTGCCACCTCGGATAAGGATTCAGGGGGTTCAACTAATGAAAAACTGTTTTTT
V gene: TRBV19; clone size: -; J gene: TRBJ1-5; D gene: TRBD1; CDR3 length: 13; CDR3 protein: CASSPGQGWAQHF; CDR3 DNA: TGTGCCAGTAGTCCCGGACAGGGGTGGGCCCAGCATTTT
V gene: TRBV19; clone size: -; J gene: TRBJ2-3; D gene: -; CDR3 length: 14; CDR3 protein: CASSPALYADTQYF; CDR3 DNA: TGTGCCAGTAGCCCTGCCCTGTATGCAGATACGCAGTATTTT
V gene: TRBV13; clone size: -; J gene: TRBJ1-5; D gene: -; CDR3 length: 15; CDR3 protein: CASSLGAGSNQPQHF; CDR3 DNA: TGTGCCAGCAGCCTCGGAGCGGGGAGCAATCAGCCCCAGCATTTT
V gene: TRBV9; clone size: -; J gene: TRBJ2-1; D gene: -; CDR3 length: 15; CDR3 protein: CASSVGVAGYNEQFF; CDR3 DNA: TGTGCCAGCAGCGTAGGGGTCGCGGGCTACAATGAGCAGTTCTTC
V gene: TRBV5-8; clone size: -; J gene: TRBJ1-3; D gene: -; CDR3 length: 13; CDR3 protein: CASSLYSGNTIYF; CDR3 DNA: TGTGCCAGCAGCTTGTATTCTGGAAACACCATATATTTT
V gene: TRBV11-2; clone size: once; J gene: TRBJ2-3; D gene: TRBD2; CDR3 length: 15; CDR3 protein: CASSSGLAGSDTQYF; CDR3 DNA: TGTGCCAGCAGCTCCGGACTAGCGGGATCGGATACGCAGTATTTT
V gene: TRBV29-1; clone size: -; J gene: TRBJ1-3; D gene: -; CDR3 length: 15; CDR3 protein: CSVEAPGFSGNTIYF; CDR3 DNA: TGCAGCGTTGAAGCCCCGGGGTTCTCTGGAAACACCATATATTTT
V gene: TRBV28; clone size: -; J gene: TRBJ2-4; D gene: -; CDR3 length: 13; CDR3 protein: CASKRVAKNIQYF; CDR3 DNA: TGTGCCAGCAAAAGAGTAGCCAAAAACATTCAGTACTTC
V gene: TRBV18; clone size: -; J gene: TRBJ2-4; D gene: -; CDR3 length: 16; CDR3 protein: CASSPRPAGGTDIQYF; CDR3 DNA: TGTGCCAGCTCACCAAGACCAGCTGGAGGGACGGACATTCAGTACTTC
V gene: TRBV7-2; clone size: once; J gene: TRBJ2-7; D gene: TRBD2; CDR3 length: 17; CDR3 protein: CASSLRGTSGRAYEQYF; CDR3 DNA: TGTGCCAGCAGCTTACGCGGGACTAGCGGGAGGGCCTACGAGCAGTACTTC
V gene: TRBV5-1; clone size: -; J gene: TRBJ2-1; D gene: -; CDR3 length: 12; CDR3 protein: CASSSDYNEQFF; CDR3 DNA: TGCGCCAGCAGCTCTGACTACAATGAGCAGTTCTTC
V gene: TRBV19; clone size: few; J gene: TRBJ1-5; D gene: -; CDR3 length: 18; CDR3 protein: CASSITGRNPYSNQPQHF; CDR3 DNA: TGTGCCAGTAGTATTACAGGGCGGAACCCTTATAGCAATCAGCCCCAGCATTTT
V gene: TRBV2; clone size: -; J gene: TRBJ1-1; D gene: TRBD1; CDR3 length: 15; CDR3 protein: CASSRDRGRLTEAFF; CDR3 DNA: TGTGCCAGCTCCCGGGACAGGGGGCGCCTCACTGAAGCTTTCTTT
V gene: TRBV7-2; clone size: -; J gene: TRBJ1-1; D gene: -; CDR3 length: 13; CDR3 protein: CASSLSGNTEAFF; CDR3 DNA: TGTGCCAGCAGCTTATCGGGGAACACTGAAGCTTTCTTT
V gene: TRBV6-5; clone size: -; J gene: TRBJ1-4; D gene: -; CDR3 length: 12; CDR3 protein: CASKGYPEKLFF; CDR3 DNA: TGTGCCAGCAAGGGGTATCCGGAAAAACTGTTTTTT
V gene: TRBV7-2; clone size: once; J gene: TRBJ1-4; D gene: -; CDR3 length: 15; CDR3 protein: CASSLRSTTNEKLFF; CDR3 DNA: TGTGCCAGCAGCTTAAGGAGTACAACTAATGAAAAACTGTTTTTT
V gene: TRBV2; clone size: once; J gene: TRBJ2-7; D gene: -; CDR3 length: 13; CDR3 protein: CASSDGGYYEQYF; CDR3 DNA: TGTGCCAGCAGTGATGGGGGGTACTACGAGCAGTACTTC
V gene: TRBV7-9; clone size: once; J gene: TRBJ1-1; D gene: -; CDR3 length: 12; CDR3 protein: CASLDIHTEAFF; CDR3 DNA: TGTGCCAGCCTCGATATTCACACTGAAGCTTTCTTT
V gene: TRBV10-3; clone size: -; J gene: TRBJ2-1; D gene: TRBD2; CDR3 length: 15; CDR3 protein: CAISGTSGGYNEQFF; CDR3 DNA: TGTGCCATCAGTGGGACTAGCGGGGGCTACAATGAGCAGTTCTTC
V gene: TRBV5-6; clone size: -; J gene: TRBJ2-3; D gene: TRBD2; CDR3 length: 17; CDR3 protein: CASSLARTSGVIDTQYF; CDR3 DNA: TGTGCCAGCAGCTTGGCCAGGACTAGCGGGGTGATAGATACGCAGTATTTT
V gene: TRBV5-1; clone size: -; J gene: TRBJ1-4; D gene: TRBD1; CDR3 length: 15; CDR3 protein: CASSPRPGTDEKLFF; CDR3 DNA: TGCGCCAGCAGCCCACGTCCCGGGACAGATGAAAAACTGTTTTTT
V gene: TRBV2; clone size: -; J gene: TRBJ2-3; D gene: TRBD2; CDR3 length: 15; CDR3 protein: CASSGGGLAGDTQYF; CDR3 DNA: TGTGCCAGCAGCGGGGGGGGACTAGCGGGAGATACGCAGTATTTT
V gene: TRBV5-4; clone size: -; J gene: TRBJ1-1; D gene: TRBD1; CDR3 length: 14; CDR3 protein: CASSLEGQDTEAFF; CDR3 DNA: TGTGCCAGCAGCTTGGAGGGACAGGACACTGAAGCTTTCTTT
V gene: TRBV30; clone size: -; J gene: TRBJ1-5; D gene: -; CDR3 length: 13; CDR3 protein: CALNTGFNQPQHF; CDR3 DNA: TGTGCCTTAAATACAGGCTTCAATCAGCCCCAGCATTTT
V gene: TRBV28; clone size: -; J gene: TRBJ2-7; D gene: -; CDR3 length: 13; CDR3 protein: CASSQTDTYEQYF; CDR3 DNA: TGTGCCAGCAGCCAAACAGACACCTACGAGCAGTACTTC
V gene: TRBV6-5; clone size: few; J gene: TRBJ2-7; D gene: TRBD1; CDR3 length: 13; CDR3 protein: CASTPDRVGEQYF; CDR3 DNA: TGTGCCAGCACGCCGGACAGGGTTGGCGAGCAGTACTTC
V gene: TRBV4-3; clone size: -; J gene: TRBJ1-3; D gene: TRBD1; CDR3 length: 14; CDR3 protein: CASSPQGVEHTIYF; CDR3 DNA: TGCGCCAGCAGCCCACAGGGGGTTGAGCACACCATATATTTT
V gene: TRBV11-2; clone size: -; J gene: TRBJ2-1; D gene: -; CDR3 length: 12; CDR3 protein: CASSLGSNEQFF; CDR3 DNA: TGTGCCAGCAGCTTAGGGAGCAATGAGCAGTTCTTC
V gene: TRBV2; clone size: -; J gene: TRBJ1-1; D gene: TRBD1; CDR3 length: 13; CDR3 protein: CASSLRDRGEAFF; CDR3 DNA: TGTGCCAGCAGTCTCCGGGACAGGGGAGAAGCTTTCTTT
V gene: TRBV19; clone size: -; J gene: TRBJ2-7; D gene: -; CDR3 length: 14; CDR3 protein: CASSIPGSSYEQYF; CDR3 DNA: TGTGCCAGTAGTATTCCAGGATCCTCCTACGAGCAGTACTTC
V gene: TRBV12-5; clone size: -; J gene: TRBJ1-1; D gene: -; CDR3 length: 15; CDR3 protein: CASGLMSAGNTEAFF; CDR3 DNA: TGTGCTAGTGGTTTGATGTCCGCCGGGAACACTGAAGCTTTCTTT
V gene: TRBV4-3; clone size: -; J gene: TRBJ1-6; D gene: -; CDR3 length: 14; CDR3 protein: CASSLDRYNSPLHF; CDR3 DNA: TGCGCCAGCAGCCTAGACAGATATAATTCACCCCTCCACTTT
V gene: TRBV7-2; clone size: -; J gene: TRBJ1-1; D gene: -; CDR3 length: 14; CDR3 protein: CASSSRTGITEAFF; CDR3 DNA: TGTGCCAGCAGCTCAAGAACAGGGATCACTGAAGCTTTCTTT
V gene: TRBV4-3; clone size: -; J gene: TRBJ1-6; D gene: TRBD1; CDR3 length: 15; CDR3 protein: CASSQGQGANSPLHF; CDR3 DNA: TGCGCCAGCAGCCAAGGACAGGGGGCCAATTCACCCCTCCACTTT
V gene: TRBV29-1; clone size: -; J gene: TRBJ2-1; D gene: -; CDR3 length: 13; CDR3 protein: CSVALSSYNEQFF; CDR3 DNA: TGCAGCGTTGCCCTCAGCTCCTACAATGAGCAGTTCTTC
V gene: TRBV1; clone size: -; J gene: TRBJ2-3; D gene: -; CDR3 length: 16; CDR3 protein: CTSSQDLAGGTDTQYF; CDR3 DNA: TGCACCAGCAGCCAAGATCTAGCGGGAGGCACAGATACGCAGTATTTT